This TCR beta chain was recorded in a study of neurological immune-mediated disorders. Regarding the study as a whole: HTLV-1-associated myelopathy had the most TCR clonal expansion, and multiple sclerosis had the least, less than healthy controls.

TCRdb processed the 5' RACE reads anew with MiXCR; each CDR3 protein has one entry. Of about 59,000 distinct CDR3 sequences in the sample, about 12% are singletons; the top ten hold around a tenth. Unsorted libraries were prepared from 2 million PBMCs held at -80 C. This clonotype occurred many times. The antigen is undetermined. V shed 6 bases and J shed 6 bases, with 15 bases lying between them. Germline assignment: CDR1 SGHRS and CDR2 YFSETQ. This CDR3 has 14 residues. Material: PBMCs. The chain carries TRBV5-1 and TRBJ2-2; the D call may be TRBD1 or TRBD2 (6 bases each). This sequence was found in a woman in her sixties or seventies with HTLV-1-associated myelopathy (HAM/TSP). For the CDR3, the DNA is TGCGCCAGCAACCCGGGGGCTTCGGCCGGGGAGCTGTTTTTT. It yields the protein CASNPGASAGELFF. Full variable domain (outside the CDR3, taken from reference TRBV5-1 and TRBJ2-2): KAGVTQTPRYLIKTRGQQVTLSCSPISGHRSVSWYQQTPGQGLQFLFEYFSETQRNKGNFPGRFSGRQFSNSRSEMNVSTLELGDSALYLCASNPGASAGELFFGEGSRLTVL.